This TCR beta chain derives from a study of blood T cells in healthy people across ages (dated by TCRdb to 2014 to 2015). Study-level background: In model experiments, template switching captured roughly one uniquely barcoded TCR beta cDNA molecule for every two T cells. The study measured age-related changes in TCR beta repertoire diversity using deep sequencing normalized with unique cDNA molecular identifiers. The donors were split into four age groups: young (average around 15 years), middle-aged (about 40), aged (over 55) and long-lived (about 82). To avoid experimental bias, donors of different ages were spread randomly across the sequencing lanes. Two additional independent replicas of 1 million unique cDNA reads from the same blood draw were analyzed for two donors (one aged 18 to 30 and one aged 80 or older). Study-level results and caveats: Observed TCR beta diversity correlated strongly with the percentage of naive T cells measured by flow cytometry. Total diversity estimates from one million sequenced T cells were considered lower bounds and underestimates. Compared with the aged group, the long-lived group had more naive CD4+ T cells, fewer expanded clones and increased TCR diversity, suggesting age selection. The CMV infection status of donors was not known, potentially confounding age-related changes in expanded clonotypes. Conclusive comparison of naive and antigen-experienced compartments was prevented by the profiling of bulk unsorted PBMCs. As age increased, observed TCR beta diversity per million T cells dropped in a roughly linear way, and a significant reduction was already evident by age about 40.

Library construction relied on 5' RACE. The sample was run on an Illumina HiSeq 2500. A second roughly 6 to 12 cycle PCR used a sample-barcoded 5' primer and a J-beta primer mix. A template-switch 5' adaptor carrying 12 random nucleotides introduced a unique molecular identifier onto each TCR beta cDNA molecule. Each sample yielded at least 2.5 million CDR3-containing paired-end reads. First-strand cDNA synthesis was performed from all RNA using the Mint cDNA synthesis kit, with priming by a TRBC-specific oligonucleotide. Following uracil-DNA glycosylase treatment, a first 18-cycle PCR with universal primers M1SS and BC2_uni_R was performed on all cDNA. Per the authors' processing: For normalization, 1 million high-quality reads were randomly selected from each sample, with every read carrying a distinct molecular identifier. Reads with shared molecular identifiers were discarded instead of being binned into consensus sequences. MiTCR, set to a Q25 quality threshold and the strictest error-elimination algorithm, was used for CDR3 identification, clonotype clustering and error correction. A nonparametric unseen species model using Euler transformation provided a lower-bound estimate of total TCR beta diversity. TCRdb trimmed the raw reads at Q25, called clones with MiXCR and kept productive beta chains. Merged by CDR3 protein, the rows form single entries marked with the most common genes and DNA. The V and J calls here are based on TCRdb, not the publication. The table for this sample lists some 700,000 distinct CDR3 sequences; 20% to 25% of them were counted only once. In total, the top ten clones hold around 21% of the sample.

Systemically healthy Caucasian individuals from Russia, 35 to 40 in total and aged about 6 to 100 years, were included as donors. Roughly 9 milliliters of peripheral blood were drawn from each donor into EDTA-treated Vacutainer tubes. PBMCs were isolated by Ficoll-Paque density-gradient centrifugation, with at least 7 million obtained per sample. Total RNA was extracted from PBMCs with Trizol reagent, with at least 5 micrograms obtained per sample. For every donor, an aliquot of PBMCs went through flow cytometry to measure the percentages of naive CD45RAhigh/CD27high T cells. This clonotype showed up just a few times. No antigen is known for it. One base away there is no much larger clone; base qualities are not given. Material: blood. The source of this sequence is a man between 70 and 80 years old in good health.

The sequenced DNA is TGCAGTGCTAGCCCCCCTACTAGTGGCTCCTACAATGAGCAGTTCTTC. This codes for CSASPPTSGSYNEQFF. The receptor chain draws on TRBV20-1 and TRBJ2-1; a weak D assignment points to TRBD2 (5 bases agree). The junction carries 15 bases between V and J, which are trimmed by 3 bases and 0 bases respectively. CDR1 and CDR2 are drawn from the germline V gene (reference sequence): DFQATT, SNEGSKA. Inclusive of the bounding cysteine and phenylalanine, the CDR3 is 16 residues long. The CDR3 DNA has 48 bases and is translated from base 1.